Each of the 27 T cell receptor beta chains below was sequenced from the same sample in a study of CD8+ T cells in alopecia areata. Sequencing templates came from extracted RNA that was reverse transcribed into cDNA. Libraries were prepared by immunoSEQ multiplex PCR; TCRdb keeps only in-frame clonotypes and omits some of them. This table holds 120,000 or so clones, under 65% found once. Treatment defined: oral pan-JAK inhibitor, 5-10 mg twice daily. Here the sequenced sample was CD4+ T cells sorted from blood, taken at week 4, from a patient treated with tofacitinib. All receptors derive from a human donor with alopecia areata.

This clone came up a few times. V and J are TRBV27 and TRBJ1-2, with 9 bases fitting TRBD1. V lost 4 bases and J lost 4; bases outside the gene matches: 4. CDR3 length: 14 amino acids. Germline CDR1 and CDR2: MNHEY and SMNVEV (reference sequence). The CDR3, as DNA: TGTGCCAGCAGTTCGGACAGGGGCACCTATGGCTACACCTTC. It codes for CASSSDRGTYGYTF.

The chain combines TRBV7-2 with TRBJ1-5; D is perhaps TRBD1 (5 bases). The CDR3 extends over 17 amino acids. Trimming shortened V by 1 base and J by 2 bases, and 15 bases separated the two germline ends. Germline lookup yields CDR1 SGHTA and CDR2 FQGNSA. CDR3 amino acids: CASSLDRGVRGNQPQHF. The CDR3 nucleotides are TGTGCCAGCAGCTTAGATCGGGGGGTTCGGGGCAATCAGCCCCAGCATTTT. The variable domain in full, completed from reference TRBV7-2 and TRBJ1-5, reads GAGVSQSPSNKVTEKGKDVELRCDPISGHTALYWYRQSLGQGLEFLIYFQGNSAPDKSGLPSDRFSAERTGGSVSTLTIQRTQQEDSAVYLCASSLDRGVRGNQPQHFGDGTRLSIL.

The gene calls are TRBV7-9 and TRBJ1-2; 7 nucleotides match TRBD1. This CDR3 has 16 residues. After removal of 3 bases from V and 0 bases from J, the junction contained 7 bases not matched to a gene. Looked up from germline, CDR1 is SEHNR and CDR2 is FQNEAQ (reference sequence). CDR3 sequence: CASSFVGDRANYGYTF. CDR3 bases: TGTGCCAGCAGCTTCGTGGGGGACAGAGCTAACTATGGCTACACCTTC.

V usage is TRBV5-1 and J usage is TRBJ2-1; D is perhaps TRBD2 (5 bases). Trimming removed 2 bases from V and 6 bases from J, with 15 bases in between. The CDR3 spans 15 residues. Germline CDR1 SGHRS, CDR2 YFSETQ. The CDR3 region has the DNA TGCGCCAGCAGCTTCGGGGAGCACGAAGGCAATGAGCAGTTCTTC. Translating gives CASSFGEHEGNEQFF.

V usage is TRBV11-1 and J usage is TRBJ2-7, with TRBD1 matching 7 bases. The germline V gene encodes CDR1 SGHAT and CDR2 FQDESV (reference sequence). The CDR3 runs to 15 residues. V lost 1 base and J lost 0; bases outside the gene matches: 3. In DNA form, the CDR3 reads TGTGCCAGCAGCTTAGGGGGACAGCCCTCCTACGAGCAGTACTTC. Amino acid sequence: CASSLGGQPSYEQYF.

The CDR3 loop reads CATSRHRSGNQPQHF. The CDR3 DNA is TGTGCCACCAGCAGGCACAGGTCTGGCAATCAGCCCCAGCATTTT. This chain uses TRBV15 with TRBJ1-5; maybe TRBD1 (5 bases). CDR1 and CDR2 from the germline V gene are LNHNV and YYDKDF (reference sequence). V lost 3 bases to trimming and J lost 2 bases, with 11 bases between them. The CDR3 consists of 15 residues. The whole variable domain, filled in from reference TRBV15 and TRBJ1-5, reads DAMVIQNPRYQVTQFGKPVTLSCSQTLNHNVMYWYQQKSSQAPKLLFHYYDKDFNNEADTPDNFQSRRPNTSFCFLDIRSPGLGDTAMYLCATSRHRSGNQPQHFGDGTRLSIL.

The gene calls are TRBV28 and TRBJ2-1; no reliable D call. CDR3 length equals 11 residues. Trimming removed 2 bases from V and 9 bases from J, with 5 bases in between. CDR1 is MDHEN, CDR2 SYDVKM, per germline. For the CDR3, the DNA is TGTGCCAGCAGTTTACTGAGTGAGCAGTTCTTC. This sequence encodes CASSLLSEQFF.

The chain couples TRBV30 to TRBJ1-4; D is unresolved. The CDR3 is 13 residues long. V lost 2 bases and J 10 bases, leaving 14 bases between the germline ends. The germline V gene encodes CDR1 GTSNPN and CDR2 SVGIG (reference sequence). The CDR3 loop is CAWSLPDLGKLFF. CDR3 in DNA: TGTGCCTGGAGTCTCCCCGACTTGGGAAAACTGTTTTTT. Full variable domain (missing parts from reference TRBV30 and TRBJ1-4): SQTIHQWPATLVQPVGSPLSLECTVEGTSNPNLYWYRQAAGRGLQLLFYSVGIGQISSEVPQNLSASRPQDRQFILSSKKLLLSDSGFYLCAWSLPDLGKLFFGSGTQLSVL.

The genes are TRBV4-1 and TRBJ1-2; D is ambiguous. The V gene's germline CDR1 is MGHRA and CDR2 YSYEKL. The CDR3 loop spans 15 amino acids. V was trimmed by 4 bases and J by 3 bases, leaving 15 bases between them. CDR3 protein: CASSPRYASDYGYTF. The CDR3 DNA reads as TGCGCCAGCAGCCCTAGGTATGCCAGCGACTATGGCTACACCTTC.

The chain employs TRBV14 and TRBJ2-6; tentative D call: TRBD1 (6 bases). CDR3 length: 14 amino acids. Trimming pared 3 bases from V and 4 bases from J, leaving 7 bases between. Germline loops: CDR1 SGHDN, CDR2 FVKESK. CDR3 sequence (DNA): TGTGCCAGCAGCCACAGGGGAGGGGCCAACGTCCTGACTTTC. This encodes CASSHRGGANVLTF. The full variable domain, in which reference TRBV14 and TRBJ2-6 provide the parts outside the CDR3, is EAGVTQFPSHSVIEKGQTVTLRCDPISGHDNLYWYRRVMGKEIKFLLHFVKESKQDESGMPNNRFLAERTGGTYSTLKVQPAELEDSGVYFCASSHRGGANVLTFGAGSRLTVL.

V gene TRBV10-3 combines with J gene TRBJ2-3; TRBD2 matches 10 bases. V was pared by 6 bases and J by 0 bases, with 12 bases of the junction left unmatched. There are 18 residues in the CDR3. CDR1 is ENHRY and CDR2 is SYGVKD in the germline V gene. CDR3: CAISGGLAKRISTDTQYF. The CDR3 nucleotides read TGTGCCATCAGCGGGGGACTAGCGAAACGTATCAGCACAGATACGCAGTATTTT.

Regarding this clone: An end of the junction does not agree with germline; a read error may underlie this. The chain employs TRBV7-2 and TRBJ2-1; TRBD2 matches 8 bases. The CDR3 sequence is 12 residues long. Germline loops: CDR1 SGHTA, CDR2 FQGNSA. The CDR3 loop is CASSPRTSRLIF. The CDR3 DNA reads as TGTGCCAGCAGCCCGCGGACTAGCAGGCTGATCTTC.

The table lists this clone with a few counts. The chain recombines TRBV29-1 with TRBJ1-4; D is perhaps TRBD1 (5 bases). V was clipped by 7 bases and J by 4 bases, with 13 bases between them. CDR1 and CDR2 from the germline V gene are SQVTM and ANQGSEA. The CDR3 covers 13 residues. CDR3 bases: TGCAGCGCCCGGGGCGCCGATAATGAAAAACTGTTTTTT. As protein: CSARGADNEKLFF.

This clone was found once. This rearrangement joins TRBV9 to TRBJ2-5; D remains unclear. Trimming left V 0 bases short and J 4 bases short, with 13 bases between. CDR3 length: 15 amino acids. CDR1 and CDR2 from the germline V gene are SGDLS and YYNGEE. The CDR3 loop is CASSVAGVGRETQYF. DNA for the CDR3: TGTGCCAGCAGCGTAGCTGGGGTAGGAAGAGAGACCCAGTACTTC. The full variable domain, with the rest looked up from reference TRBV9 and TRBJ2-5, is DSGVTQTPKHLITATGQRVTLRCSPRSGDLSVYWYQQSLDQGLQFLIQYYNGEERAKGNILERFSAQQFPDLHSELNLSSLELGDSALYFCASSVAGVGRETQYFGPGTRLLVL.

The V gene is TRBV10-3, the J gene TRBJ2-5, with D tentatively TRBD1 (7 bases). Germline CDR1 is ENHRY and CDR2 is SYGVKD. The length of the CDR3 is 15 residues. V was trimmed by 3 bases and J by 1 base, leaving 12 bases between them. This CDR3 reads CAISDPRGAQETQYF. The CDR3 DNA is TGTGCCATCAGTGACCCCAGGGGGGCCCAAGAGACCCAGTACTTC.

The rearrangement joins TRBV29-1 to TRBJ2-2; TRBD1 is a possible D gene (6 bases). This CDR3 contains 15 residues. V lost 3 bases and J lost 2, with 13 bases in between. Germline V CDR1 and CDR2: SQVTM, ANQGSEA. CDR3 sequence (DNA): TGCAGCGTTGATCGGGCAGGGGCCAACACCGGGGAGCTGTTTTTT. It yields the protein CSVDRAGANTGELFF.

The chain carries TRBV6-5 and TRBJ1-2, with D uncertain. The CDR3 spans 13 residues. Trimming left V 5 bases short and J 6 bases short, with 13 bases between. In germline, CDR1 is MNHEY, CDR2 SVGAGI. The CDR3, as DNA: TGTGCCAGCAGTCGCGGAGTTTGGGATGGCTACACCTTC. Encoded protein: CASSRGVWDGYTF.

In this sample, this clone turned up a few times. This chain links TRBV6-6 with TRBJ2-5; D perhaps matches TRBD2 (6 bases). The germline CDR1 and CDR2 sequences are MNHNY and SVGAGI (reference sequence). There are 15 residues in the CDR3. The V end lost 5 bases, the J end lost 3 bases, and 16 bases lay between the germline ends. CDR3 bases: TGTGCCAGCAGTCCGGGGGTCGTAATCGAAGAGACCCAGTACTTC. Its protein is CASSPGVVIEETQYF.

J is TRBJ1-3 and V is TRBV29-1; D is undetermined. The V gene's germline CDR1 is SQVTM and CDR2 ANQGSEA. CDR3 size: 13 residues. The V end was cut by 4 bases, the J end by 3 bases, with 10 bases between. The CDR3 nucleotides are TGCAGCGTTGTACTTGGAGGTGGAAACACCATATATTTT. This gives the protein CSVVLGGGNTIYF.

This clone has a single count. V is TRBV15 and J is TRBJ2-5; TRBD2 might be the D (6 bases). CDR3 length: 16 residues. Germline V gene data show CDR1 as LNHNV and CDR2 as YYDKDF (reference sequence). V gave up 0 bases and J gave up 2 bases, with 13 bases separating them. The chain's CDR3 is CATSRDSLSGQETQYF. CDR3 DNA: TGTGCCACCAGCAGAGATAGTCTGAGCGGGCAAGAGACCCAGTACTTC. The full variable domain, in which reference TRBV15 and TRBJ2-5 provide the parts outside the CDR3, is DAMVIQNPRYQVTQFGKPVTLSCSQTLNHNVMYWYQQKSSQAPKLLFHYYDKDFNNEADTPDNFQSRRPNTSFCFLDIRSPGLGDTAMYLCATSRDSLSGQETQYFGPGTRLLVL.

A single count supports this clone. The rearrangement uses TRBV29-1 and TRBJ2-3, with D perhaps TRBD1 (5 bases). Trimming removed 2 bases at V and 3 bases at J, with 9 bases between. Germline CDR1 SQVTM, CDR2 ANQGSEA. CDR3 length equals 13 residues. The DNA of the CDR3 is TGCAGCGTTGAACTTAGGGGAACAGATACGCAGTATTTT. Protein product: CSVELRGTDTQYF.

This clone came up a few times. The J gene is TRBJ1-2, the V gene TRBV4-2; TRBD1 aligns across 8 bases. The CDR3 totals 16 residues. The junction had 5 bases not matched to a gene; V was cut back by 0 bases and J by 2 bases. CDR1 LGHNA and CDR2 YNFKEQ come from the germline V gene. This CDR3 reads CASSQERGQANYGYTF. As DNA, the CDR3 is TGTGCCAGCAGCCAAGAACGGGGACAGGCCAACTATGGCTACACCTTC.

This chain links TRBV29-1 with TRBJ2-1; 8 bases line up with TRBD1. J was trimmed by 6 bases and V by 4 bases; bases with no gene match: 14. Germline CDR1 is SQVTM and CDR2 is ANQGSEA. The CDR3 spans 16 residues. This chain's CDR3 is CSVANAGQGRGNEQFF. The CDR3 region has the DNA TGCAGCGTTGCCAACGCTGGACAGGGCCGGGGCAATGAGCAGTTCTTC.

This chain joins TRBV20-1 and TRBJ2-7; unclear D gene. The CDR3 is 11 amino acids. Per germline, CDR1 DFQATT and CDR2 SNEGSKA (reference sequence). V dropped 6 bases and J dropped 2 bases, with 8 bases sitting between them. CDR3 protein: CSAGRTYEQYF. The CDR3, as DNA: TGCAGTGCGGGCAGAACCTACGAGCAGTACTTC.

The CDR3 protein is CSVAGGVSYNEQFF. DNA of the CDR3: TGCAGCGTCGCGGGGGGAGTGTCCTACAATGAGCAGTTCTTC. The chain is built from TRBV29-1 and TRBJ2-1; 8 nucleotides match TRBD2. The ends lost 6 bases at V and 1 base at J; junction bases unmatched: 5. Looked up from germline, CDR1 is SQVTM and CDR2 is ANQGSEA. The CDR3 runs 14 residues.

This sequence joins TRBV5-1 and TRBJ2-1; D may be TRBD2 (6 bases). Germline assignment: CDR1 SGHRS and CDR2 YFSETQ. This CDR3 contains 16 residues. V was trimmed by 0 bases and J by 6 bases, leaving 16 bases between them. The CDR3 here is CASSLVPGEAVNEQFF. The CDR3 region has the DNA TGCGCCAGCAGCTTGGTACCGGGGGAGGCGGTCAATGAGCAGTTCTTC.

This chain uses TRBV4-2 with TRBJ2-3; the match to TRBD2 covers 14 bases. The CDR3 is 17 residues long. Germline lookup yields CDR1 LGHNA and CDR2 YNFKEQ. V lost 3 bases to trimming and J lost 2 bases; unmatched junction nucleotides: 4. CDR3 nucleotide sequence: TGTGCCAGCAGCCAGGGGACTAGCGGGGGCTTCACAGATACGCAGTATTTT. Translated, it gives CASSQGTSGGFTDTQYF.